These 5 T cell receptor beta chains were all obtained from the same sample, sequenced in a study of blood T cells in healthy people across ages. With a J-beta primer mix and a sample-barcoded 5' primer, a second PCR ran about 6 to 11 cycles. A single record per CDR3 protein comes from TCRdb applying MiXCR to the 5' RACE reads. The table includes over 1.5 million distinct CDR3 sequences, about 49% detected once. Source material: blood. The receptors here all came from a woman aged 40 to 55 in good health.

The genes are TRBV20-1 and TRBJ1-2; no clear D gene. Per the germline V gene, CDR1 is DFQATT and CDR2 is SNEGSKA (reference sequence). The CDR3 is 12 residues long. V lost 6 bases, J lost 8 bases, and 16 bases lay in between. CDR3 residues: CSALTALGGYTF. CDR3 in DNA: TGCAGTGCCCTGACTGCCTTGGGAGGCTACACCTTC.

This chain links TRBV12-3 or TRBV12-4 with TRBJ2-5; TRBD1 agrees at 11 bases. The CDR3 has 15 residues. Trimming cost V 5 bases and J 4 bases; bases outside gene matches: 6. The CDR3 coding sequence is TGTGCCAGCAGTGTGGGACAGGGGGTATCAGAGACCCAGTACTTC. It specifies CASSVGQGVSETQYF.

Concerning this clonotype itself: At one end, the junction sequence differs from germline, possibly due to a read error. J is TRBJ2-1 and V is TRBV6-5; tentatively, D is TRBD2 (5 bases). The CDR3 spans 14 residues. Germline assignment: CDR1 MNHEY and CDR2 SVGAGI. CDR3 residues: CASSYGEGYKEQFF. As DNA, the CDR3 is TGTGCCAGCAGTTACGGAGAGGGCTACAAAGAGCAGTTCTTC.

Only a few counts were recorded for this clonotype. The chain carries TRBV7-2 and TRBJ2-4; D assignment may be TRBD1 or TRBD2 (5 bases each). The J call may be incorrect, as the DNA end agrees better with TRBJ2-7. Per the germline V gene, CDR1 is SGHTA and CDR2 is FQGNSA. The CDR3 totals 15 residues. The CDR3 sequence is CASSFPRGAGREQYF. CDR3 DNA: TGTGCCAGCAGCTTCCCCCGAGGGGCAGGGCGCGAGCAGTACTTC.

The chain joins TRBV7-2 to TRBJ2-3, with 13 bases lining up with TRBD2. The CDR3 loop spans 19 amino acids. Germline lookup yields CDR1 SGHTA and CDR2 FQGNSA. After removal of 5 bases from V and 0 bases from J, the junction contained 11 bases not matched to a gene. CDR3 loop: CASSNGLAGAQTSTDTQYF. The CDR3 region has the DNA TGTGCCAGCAGCAATGGACTAGCGGGGGCCCAGACTAGCACAGATACGCAGTATTTT.